This passage covers 3 T cell receptor beta chains from one sample sequenced in a study of blood T cell repertoires in COVID-19. Profiling relied on immunoSEQ multiplex PCR, and the TCRdb table lists in-frame clones only, not all of them. This table has 250,000 to 350,000 clones, 88% appearing once. Specimen: peripheral blood. Receptor source: a man between 18 and 35 years old with active or convalescent COVID-19.

The chain combines TRBV9 with TRBJ1-1; D uncertain. Per the germline V gene, CDR1 is SGDLS and CDR2 is YYNGEE. Between the trimmed V and J ends, which lost 0 bases and 6 bases, there was a span of 15 bases. The CDR3 runs to 15 residues. CDR3 in DNA: TGTGCCAGCAGCGTAGCAGACTCCGCGTCGGCTGAAGCTTTCTTT. Translating it yields CASSVADSASAEAFF.

Comment on this clone: The sample carries other DNA sequences with the same CDR3. The chain couples TRBV18 to TRBJ2-5, with 7 bases fitting TRBD1. V was clipped by 5 bases and J by 1 base; unmatched bases: 10. The germline V gene has CDR1 KGHSH and CDR2 LQKENI. The CDR3 has 16 amino acids. The CDR3 DNA sequence: TGTGCCAGCTCAAAGACAGGGCACTCCATCCAAGAGACCCAGTACTTC. Protein: CASSKTGHSIQETQYF.

The rearrangement joins TRBV5-6 to TRBJ2-1; 8 bases are shared with TRBD1. V shed 4 bases and J 6 bases; nucleotides not matched to a gene: 6. This CDR3 is built from 14 residues. Germline V lookup: CDR1 SGHDT, CDR2 YYEEEE. CDR3 nucleotides: TGTGCCAGCAGCCGGACAGGGAAAGTCAATGAGCAGTTCTTC. This codes for CASSRTGKVNEQFF.